The 29 T cell receptor beta chains listed next were all sequenced from one sample in a study of T cells during gluten challenge in celiac disease (TCRdb year 2017). The library was prepared using single-cell sequencing. Sequencing was carried out with an Illumina MiSeq. Three nested PCRs using multiplexed primers that cover all TRA and TRB V genes were used to amplify paired single-cell TCR-alpha and TCR-beta sequences. The public reads were run again by TCRdb, first through fastp at Q25 and then through MiXCR, and only productive beta chains were kept. Entries are consolidated by CDR3 protein sequence, retaining the most common genes and DNA. The table for this sample lists hundreds of distinct CDR3 sequences; about an eighth of them were counted only once. The top ten constitute 35% of the sample. In blood, tetramer-binding CD4+ effector-memory gut-homing T cells were gated as CD3+, CD45RA-, CD62L- and integrin beta7+, with lineage markers excluded.

This specimen was gluten-specific CD4+ T cells sorted from blood using tetramers, taken at baseline or on day 6, 14 or 28 of gluten challenge (not recorded which). The source of these receptors is a female donor with celiac disease.

By proportion, this clonotype is large. The CDR3 DNA reads as TGTGCCAGTAGTCAGGGCCACGGGGCCAACATTCAGTACTTC. It translates to CASSQGHGANIQYF. V gene TRBV19 combines with J gene TRBJ2-4; D assignment may be TRBD1 or TRBD2 (5 bases each). Germline V CDR1 and CDR2: LNHDA, SQIVND (reference sequence). Trimming cost V 5 bases and J 7 bases, with 15 bases left between them. The CDR3 has 14 amino acids. The whole variable domain, filled in from reference TRBV19 and TRBJ2-4, reads DGGITQSPKYLFRKEGQNVTLSCEQNLNHDAMYWYRQDPGQGLRLIYYSQIVNDFQKGDIAEGYSVSREKKESFPLTVTSAQKNPTAFYLCASSQGHGANIQYFGAGTRLSVL.

This clonotype rates as medium-sized. CDR3 protein: CASSLSWENEQFF. DNA of the CDR3: TGTGCCAGCAGCCTTAGTTGGGAGAATGAGCAGTTCTTC. This chain links TRBV7-2 with TRBJ2-1, with D possibly TRBD2 on 5 matching bases. Germline CDR1 and CDR2: SGHTA and FQGNSA. V dropped 5 bases and J dropped 7 bases, with 12 bases sitting between them. CDR3 length equals 13 residues.

Of note for this clonotype: One end of the junction varies from germline; a read error may be responsible. The genes are TRBV29-1 and TRBJ2-3; D is ambiguous. The CDR3 spans 14 residues. CDR1 and CDR2 (germline): SQVTM, ANQGSEA. CDR3 sequence (DNA): TGCAGCGCTGGGTTTGGGGAAAGCACAGATACGCACTATTTT. Residues: CSAGFGESTDTHYF.

By share, this clonotype ranks as hyperexpanded. The chain combines TRBV29-1 with TRBJ2-5, with TRBD2 matching 11 bases. The CDR3 runs to 15 residues. Trimming at V came to 7 bases and at J to 4 bases, leaving 11 bases not matched to a gene. Germline CDR1 SQVTM, CDR2 ANQGSEA. CDR3 region: CSASSGGQWGETQYF. The CDR3 nucleotides are TGCAGCGCTTCTAGCGGGGGGCAATGGGGAGAGACCCAGTACTTC.

This clonotype is categorized as hyperexpanded. The genes are TRBV29-1 and TRBJ1-6; no definite D call. V gave up 6 bases and J gave up 8 bases, with 14 bases separating them. This CDR3 region has 13 residues. Germline CDR1 and CDR2: SQVTM and ANQGSEA. The CDR3 is CSVLADWDSPLHF. In DNA form, the CDR3 reads TGCAGCGTACTGGCAGACTGGGATTCACCCCTCCACTTT. Drawing the rest from reference TRBV29-1 and TRBJ1-6, the complete variable domain is SAVISQKPSRDICQRGTSLTIQCQVDSQVTMMFWYRQQPGQSLTLIATANQGSEATYESGFVIDKFPISRPNLTFSTLTVSNMSPEDSSIYLCSVLADWDSPLHFGNGTRLTVT.

The sample holds a few counts of this clonotype. The chain recombines TRBV6-1 with TRBJ1-5; 8 bases fit TRBD1. CDR1 and CDR2 (germline): MNHNS, SASEGT. The CDR3 runs 14 residues. Unmatched junction bases numbered 7, after V lost 10 bases and J lost 2 bases. The CDR3 bases are TGTGCCACGGGGGGGGGACAGGGCAATCAGCCCCAGCATTTT. Protein: CATGGGQGNQPQHF.

This clonotype was picked up a small number of times. J is TRBJ2-1 and V is TRBV7-2, with 9 bases matching TRBD1. The V gene end was trimmed by 5 bases and the J gene end by 4 bases; junction bases not matched to a gene: 9. Germline-derived CDR1 and CDR2 are SGHTA and FQGNSA. The CDR3 covers 16 residues. CDR3 DNA: TGTGCCAGCAGCCAAAGGACCGGGACAGGGTACAATGAGCAGTTCTTC. It specifies CASSQRTGTGYNEQFF.

By share, this clonotype ranks as medium-sized. This chain connects TRBV20-1 to TRBJ2-1; D is undetermined. The CDR3 has 11 residues. Germline CDR1 reads DFQATT; CDR2 reads SNEGSKA (reference sequence). With 2 bases removed from V and 6 bases from J, the gap between germline ends came to 5 bases. CDR3 sequence reads: CSARRSNEQFF. Written as DNA, the CDR3 is TGCAGTGCTAGACGGAGCAATGAGCAGTTCTTC.

The V gene is TRBV7-2, the J gene TRBJ1-2, with D tentatively TRBD1 (5 bases). The CDR3 sequence is 14 residues long. Germline V gene sequence: CDR1 SGHTA, CDR2 FQGNSA. The V end was cut by 2 bases, the J end by 7 bases, with 14 bases between. The CDR3 DNA reads TGTGCCAGCAGCTTAAGGCAGGGCGAGGGTGGCTACACCTTC. Residues: CASSLRQGEGGYTF.

The rearrangement links TRBV7-8 to TRBJ1-1; TRBD1 matches at 8 bases. V lost 2 bases and J lost 10; bases outside the gene matches: 9. Germline V gene data show CDR1 as SGHVS and CDR2 as FQNEAQ. CDR3 length: 14 residues. This chain's CDR3 is CASSLNTGQGPAFF. The CDR3 bases are TGTGCCAGCAGCTTAAATACCGGACAGGGACCAGCTTTCTTT. Looking up the rest from reference TRBV7-8 and TRBJ1-1 gives the full variable domain: GAGVSQSPRYKVAKRGQDVALRCDPISGHVSLFWYQQALGQGPEFLTYFQNEAQLDKSGLPSDRFFAERPEGSVSTLKIQRTQQEDSAVYLCASSLNTGQGPAFFGQGTRLTVV.

By share, this clonotype counts as hyperexpanded. This chain links TRBV29-1 with TRBJ2-1; TRBD2 matches at 9 bases. There are 15 residues in the CDR3. Germline-derived CDR1 and CDR2 are SQVTM and ANQGSEA. Losses at the gene ends were 4 bases for V and 8 bases for J; bases not matched to a gene: 12. CDR3 sequence reads: CSVGSLAGWYDEQFF. In nucleotides, the CDR3 is TGCAGCGTTGGATCTCTAGCGGGATGGTACGATGAGCAGTTCTTC.

By share, this clonotype counts as large. The chain carries TRBV5-1 and TRBJ2-3, with D uncertain. V dropped 9 bases and J dropped 5 bases, with 13 bases sitting between them. This CDR3 spans 12 amino acids. Germline loops: CDR1 SGHRS, CDR2 YFSETQ. The CDR3 loop reads CATTLAGDTQYF. The CDR3 bases are TGCGCCACCACTCTGGCCGGAGATACGCAGTATTTT. The full variable domain, completed using reference TRBV5-1 and TRBJ2-3, is KAGVTQTPRYLIKTRGQQVTLSCSPISGHRSVSWYQQTPGQGLQFLFEYFSETQRNKGNFPGRFSGRQFSNSRSEMNVSTLELGDSALYLCATTLAGDTQYFGPGTRLTVL.

In its sample, this clonotype ranks as hyperexpanded. This chain joins TRBV29-1 and TRBJ2-1, with 8 nucleotides matching TRBD2. Trimming cost V 8 bases and J 4 bases; bases outside gene matches: 4. The germline gives CDR1 SQVTM, CDR2 ANQGSEA. The CDR3 runs 12 residues. Here the CDR3 reads CSSGGEYNEQFF. For the CDR3, the DNA is TGCAGCTCCGGGGGGGAGTACAATGAGCAGTTCTTC.

This clonotype was observed at least ten times. V usage is TRBV4-2 and J usage is TRBJ2-3, with D hard to call. Germline CDR1 is LGHNA and CDR2 is YNFKEQ. V lost 4 bases and J lost 0, with 11 bases in between. The length of the CDR3 is 15 residues. CDR3 nucleotide sequence: TGTGCCAGCAGCCTAAACAGTCTTAGCACAGATACGCAGTATTTT. This gives the protein CASSLNSLSTDTQYF.

This clonotype is large within its sample. The chain joins TRBV20-1 to TRBJ1-5, with D perhaps TRBD1 (6 bases). CDR3 length: 13 residues. The germline V gene has CDR1 DFQATT and CDR2 SNEGSKA (reference sequence). V was clipped by 5 bases and J by 5 bases, with 13 bases between them. The CDR3 DNA is TGCAGTGCTGTTAGACAGGCCGATCAGCCCCAGCATTTT. Protein: CSAVRQADQPQHF.

This clonotype is labeled hyperexpanded. This chain links TRBV20-1 with TRBJ1-2; D gene uncertain. The CDR3 is 13 amino acids. CDR1 is DFQATT, CDR2 SNEGSKA, per germline (reference sequence). Trimming pared 1 base from V and 7 bases from J, leaving 13 bases between. The CDR3 is CSARVSMLSGYTF. The CDR3 nucleotides read TGCAGTGCTAGAGTCAGCATGCTGAGTGGCTACACCTTC.

Note on this clonotype: At one of its ends the junction is not consistent with the germline gene, which may arise from a read error. The V gene is TRBV19, the J gene TRBJ2-2; 9 bases match TRBD1. Per germline, CDR1 LNHDA and CDR2 SQIVND (reference sequence). The CDR3 runs 16 residues. The CDR3 protein is CVSTTPGQGVAGELFF. Here the CDR3 DNA reads TGTGTCAGTACTACACCGGGACAGGGCGTAGCCGGGGAGCTGTTTTTT.

The rearrangement uses TRBV24-1 and TRBJ2-1, with 7 bases matching TRBD1. V shed 3 bases and J 7 bases; nucleotides not matched to a gene: 8. The CDR3 loop spans 15 amino acids. CDR1 and CDR2 (germline): KGHDR, SFDVKD. The CDR3 sequence: CATSDGQVWGNEQFF. The CDR3 bases are TGTGCCACCAGTGATGGACAGGTTTGGGGAAATGAGCAGTTCTTC.

Note on this clonotype: A much bigger clone sits one base away, suggesting this may be a read error. This chain uses TRBV29-1 with TRBJ1-2, with D uncertain. CDR1 SQVTM and CDR2 ANQGSEA come from the germline V gene. With 4 bases removed from V and 3 bases from J, the gap between germline ends came to 18 bases. The CDR3 has 15 amino acids. CDR3 in DNA: TGCAGCGTTGGCGGGCGGGTCGGTTATGACTATGGCTACACCTTC. Translated, it gives CSVGGRVGYDYGYTF.

V is TRBV19 and J is TRBJ1-1, with D possibly being TRBD1 (5 bases). With 3 bases removed from V and 2 bases from J, the gap between germline ends came to 13 bases. There are 15 residues in the CDR3. CDR1 LNHDA and CDR2 SQIVND come from the germline V gene (reference sequence). CDR3 sequence: CASSIVGQVNTEAFF. CDR3 coding DNA: TGTGCCAGTAGTATCGTGGGGCAGGTTAACACTGAAGCTTTCTTT. The whole variable domain, remainder taken from reference TRBV19 and TRBJ1-1, is DGGITQSPKYLFRKEGQNVTLSCEQNLNHDAMYWYRQDPGQGLRLIYYSQIVNDFQKGDIAEGYSVSREKKESFPLTVTSAQKNPTAFYLCASSIVGQVNTEAFFGQGTRLTVV.

The sample holds a few counts of this clonotype. The chain couples TRBV20-1 to TRBJ2-2; 8 nucleotides match TRBD1. This CDR3 contains 14 residues. V was pared by 5 bases and J by 4 bases, with 6 bases of the junction left unmatched. Germline V gene data show CDR1 as DFQATT and CDR2 as SNEGSKA (reference sequence). The CDR3 region is CSALDRVVTGELFF. The CDR3 nucleotides are TGCAGTGCTTTGGACAGGGTGGTCACCGGGGAGCTGTTTTTT.

Judged by abundance, this clonotype is medium-sized (0.01 to 0.1%). The V and J genes are TRBV5-1 and TRBJ2-2, with 11 bases fitting TRBD2. There are 16 residues in the CDR3. J lost 7 bases, V lost 4 bases, and 9 bases had no gene match. Germline values: CDR1 SGHRS, CDR2 YFSETQ. The CDR3 loop reads CASSLSGGAESGELFF. The CDR3 bases are TGCGCCAGCAGCCTTAGCGGGGGGGCCGAGAGCGGGGAGCTGTTTTTT. The whole variable domain, filled in from reference TRBV5-1 and TRBJ2-2, reads KAGVTQTPRYLIKTRGQQVTLSCSPISGHRSVSWYQQTPGQGLQFLFEYFSETQRNKGNFPGRFSGRQFSNSRSEMNVSTLELGDSALYLCASSLSGGAESGELFFGEGSRLTVL.

Within the sample, this clonotype is medium-sized. This sequence joins TRBV7-3 and TRBJ2-3, with 8 bases matching TRBD2. Trimming at V came to 0 bases and at J to 4 bases, leaving 6 bases not matched to a gene. Looked up from germline, CDR1 is SGHTA and CDR2 is FQGTGA. CDR3 length: 16 amino acids. The CDR3 protein is CASSLTGLVRADTQYF. The CDR3 DNA is TGTGCCAGCAGCTTAACGGGACTAGTGAGGGCAGATACGCAGTATTTT.

By sample fraction, this clonotype is medium-sized (0.01 to 0.1%). This chain joins TRBV5-1 and TRBJ2-7; TRBD1 matches 7 bases. V lost 1 base, J lost 2 bases, and 18 bases stayed unmatched. This CDR3 has 19 amino acids. Germline V gene sequence: CDR1 SGHRS, CDR2 YFSETQ. The CDR3 loop reads CASSLLAAATGERTYEQYF. CDR3 bases: TGCGCCAGCAGCTTGCTGGCGGCTGCTACAGGGGAACGGACCTACGAGCAGTACTTC. The full variable domain, with the rest looked up from reference TRBV5-1 and TRBJ2-7, is KAGVTQTPRYLIKTRGQQVTLSCSPISGHRSVSWYQQTPGQGLQFLFEYFSETQRNKGNFPGRFSGRQFSNSRSEMNVSTLELGDSALYLCASSLLAAATGERTYEQYFGPGTRLTVT.

In its sample, this clonotype is hyperexpanded. The CDR3 DNA follows: TGCAGCGTTGGAGGGACTCCCCAAGGGTTCCAAGAGACCCAGTACTTC. Its translation is CSVGGTPQGFQETQYF. The chain recombines TRBV29-1 with TRBJ2-5; D possibly corresponds to TRBD2 (6 bases). The germline gives CDR1 SQVTM, CDR2 ANQGSEA. V lost 4 bases to trimming and J lost 1 base, with 19 bases between them. CDR3 length: 16 residues.

This clonotype was counted a single time. The junction differs from germline at one of its ends, possibly a read error. The chain combines TRBV6-2 or TRBV6-3 with TRBJ1-2, with D possibly being TRBD1 (6 bases). In germline, CDR1 is MNHEY, CDR2 SVGEGT. The CDR3 totals 14 residues. CDR3 coding DNA: TGTGTCAGCACCGGTTTACAGGCCAGGGGCGGCTACACCTTC. Its translation: CVSTGLQARGGYTF.

This clonotype has a handful of counts. CDR3 DNA sequence: TGCGCCAGCAGCCCCTGGGGGGGGGGGGCTGACACCGGGGAGCTGTTTTTT. This encodes CASSPWGGGADTGELFF. The gene calls are TRBV4-1 and TRBJ2-2, with D possibly TRBD2 on 7 matching bases. The V end lost 4 bases, the J end lost 3 bases, and 18 bases lay between the germline ends. This CDR3 has 17 residues. CDR1 and CDR2 (germline): MGHRA, YSYEKL.

Relative to its sample, this clonotype is medium-sized. This chain joins TRBV7-8 and TRBJ2-1; D is perhaps TRBD1 (5 bases). Trimming took 5 bases from V and 4 from J, leaving 18 bases between them. CDR3 length: 16 residues. CDR1 is SGHVS and CDR2 is FQNEAQ in the germline V gene. The chain's CDR3 is CASSISVQGTYNEQFF. The CDR3 nucleotides read TGTGCCAGCAGCATATCTGTCCAGGGTACATACAATGAGCAGTTCTTC.

This clonotype is labeled as medium-sized (0.01 to 0.1%). The chain is built from TRBV4-2 and TRBJ2-5, with 11 positions matching TRBD2. The CDR3 loop spans 16 amino acids. The V and J ends lost 1 base and 4 bases, in that order; junction bases with no gene match: 5. Germline V gene sequence: CDR1 LGHNA, CDR2 YNFKEQ. The CDR3 sequence is CASSQGVAGGLETQYF. The CDR3 nucleotides are TGTGCCAGCAGCCAAGGTGTAGCGGGGGGGCTAGAGACCCAGTACTTC.